Below are 19 T cell receptor beta chains sequenced from a single sample in a study of T cells in Graves' hyperthyroidism and ophthalmopathy. TCR beta CDR3 regions were amplified from RNA transcripts. Primed by the HTBI set, a first-round RT-PCR was run on the TCR CDR3. Via MiXCR, TCRdb re-called the multiplex PCR reads, giving one row per CDR3 protein. In the table there are about 600,000 distinct CDR3 sequences, more than 15% of which are singletons. Sequenced material: blood. The receptor set was obtained from a woman between 40 and 55 years old with Graves' ophthalmopathy.

This chain uses TRBV20-1 with TRBJ1-3; D gene uncertain. This CDR3 spans 14 amino acids. CDR1 and CDR2 (germline): DFQATT, SNEGSKA (reference sequence). V dropped 6 bases and J dropped 1 base, with 13 bases sitting between them. This chain's CDR3 is CSAGPRESGNTIYF. CDR3 nucleotides: TGCAGTGCAGGACCGAGAGAGTCTGGAAACACCATATATTTT.

This chain links TRBV2 with TRBJ1-2; 10 bases fit TRBD1. The CDR3 contains 13 residues. The V and J ends lost 8 bases and 5 bases, in that order; junction bases with no gene match: 5. Looked up from germline, CDR1 is SNHLY and CDR2 is FYNNEI. CDR3: CASGTGALYGYTF. The CDR3 nucleotides read TGTGCCAGCGGGACAGGGGCCTTATATGGCTACACCTTC.

This clonotype was seen more than once but under ten times. V and J are TRBV2 and TRBJ2-1; perhaps TRBD1 as D (5 bases). The germline gives CDR1 SNHLY, CDR2 FYNNEI. Trimming took 8 bases from V and 6 from J, leaving 32 bases between them. This CDR3 has 19 residues. The chain's CDR3 is CASSTVGHTGQGYLNEQFF. CDR3 DNA: TGTGCCAGCTCAACGGTGGGTCATACCGGCCAGGGATACCTCAATGAGCAGTTCTTC.

This clonotype was counted a few times. The chain combines TRBV7-2 with TRBJ1-4, with a weak D call TRBD1 (5 bases). This CDR3 contains 14 residues. V lost 7 bases and J 8 bases, leaving 17 bases between the germline ends. Looked up from germline, CDR1 is SGHTA and CDR2 is FQGNSA. For the CDR3, the DNA is TGTGCCAGCACGCTTTCATGGGACCGGGAAAAACTGTTTTTT. The encoded protein is CASTLSWDREKLFF.

This sequence joins TRBV5-6 and TRBJ2-4, with D perhaps TRBD1 (6 bases). Deletions cut 4 bases from V and 2 bases from J, with 13 bases between. The V gene's germline CDR1 is SGHDT and CDR2 YYEEEE. The CDR3 runs to 15 residues. The CDR3 sequence is CASSTQGTSKNIQYF. The CDR3 bases are TGTGCCAGCAGCACTCAGGGGACATCCAAAAACATTCAGTACTTC.

This clonotype was detected many times. This chain connects TRBV5-6 to TRBJ1-6; TRBD1 agrees at 8 bases. In germline, CDR1 is SGHDT, CDR2 YYEEEE. With 0 bases clipped from V and 10 bases from J, the junction kept 3 bases outside the gene matches. The CDR3 totals 14 residues. DNA for the CDR3: TGTGCCAGCAGCTTGGGGACAGGGACATCACCCCTCCACTTT. Its protein is CASSLGTGTSPLHF.

This clonotype was recorded a few times. The rearrangement uses TRBV27 and TRBJ1-5, with D hard to call. CDR1 is MNHEY, CDR2 SMNVEV, per germline (reference sequence). Trimming removed 4 bases from V and 7 bases from J, with 11 bases in between. The CDR3 is 13 amino acids. Here the CDR3 DNA reads TGTGCCAGCAGTTATAGGGCGAGGCAGCCCCAGCATTTT. Amino acid sequence: CASSYRARQPQHF.

Written as DNA, the CDR3 is TGCAGTGCTCTCGGGGGCCTCAAAAACATTCAGTACTTC. This sequence encodes CSALGGLKNIQYF. The V gene is TRBV20-1, the J gene TRBJ2-4; D tentatively reads TRBD1 or TRBD2 (6 bases each). Germline-derived CDR1 and CDR2 are DFQATT and SNEGSKA (reference sequence). This CDR3 has 13 residues. V lost 5 bases, J lost 3 bases, and 11 bases lay in between.

Ten or more counts support this clonotype. The J gene is TRBJ2-3, the V gene TRBV14, with D unclear. Germline V CDR1 and CDR2: SGHDN, FVKESK. The CDR3 spans 13 residues. V was pared by 3 bases and J by 7 bases, with 11 bases between. In nucleotides, the CDR3 is TGTGCCAGCAGCCAGTTTGTAGGGAATACGCAGTATTTT. Protein sequence: CASSQFVGNTQYF.

V gene TRBV11-3 combines with J gene TRBJ2-2; tentatively, D is TRBD1 (6 bases). CDR1 and CDR2 (germline): SGHNT, YENEEA. V was shortened by 5 bases and J by 5 bases, with 15 bases between the two germline ends. The CDR3 consists of 15 residues. CDR3 amino acids: CASSRGRGGTGELFF. CDR3 DNA: TGTGCCAGCAGCCGCGGCAGGGGCGGGACCGGGGAGCTGTTTTTT.

This clonotype showed up many times. The chain carries TRBV6-1 and TRBJ2-1; 7 nucleotides match TRBD1. Germline CDR1 MNHNS, CDR2 SASEGT. The CDR3 extends over 14 amino acids. V was pared by 7 bases and J by 7 bases, with 10 bases of the junction left unmatched. CDR3 loop: CASMLDRVWNEQFF. CDR3 coding DNA: TGTGCCAGCATGCTCGACAGGGTGTGGAATGAGCAGTTCTTC.

In this sample, this clonotype turned up many times. CDR3: CASSQDTGQGYNSPLHF. Here the CDR3 DNA reads TGTGCCAGCAGCCAAGATACCGGACAGGGCTATAATTCACCCCTCCACTTT. The chain combines TRBV3-1 with TRBJ1-6; 8 bases align to TRBD1. Germline V gene sequence: CDR1 LGHDT, CDR2 YNNKEL (reference sequence). Germline trimming cut 0 bases from V and 3 bases from J; bases unmatched to any gene: 4. This CDR3 spans 17 amino acids.

The rearrangement joins TRBV25-1 to TRBJ2-5, with 7 bases lining up with TRBD1. V was pared by 8 bases and J by 2 bases, with 2 bases of the junction left unmatched. The CDR3 is 12 amino acids. From germline, CDR1 is MGHDK and CDR2 SYGVNS. The CDR3 coding sequence is TGTGCCAGCGGACAGGAGCAAGAGACCCAGTACTTC. Translating it yields CASGQEQETQYF. Together with reference TRBV25-1 and TRBJ2-5, the CDR3 gives the full variable domain: EADIYQTPRYLVIGTGKKITLECSQTMGHDKMYWYQQDPGMELHLIHYSYGVNSTEKGDLSSESTVSRIRTEHFPLTLESARPSHTSQYLCASGQEQETQYFGPGTRLLVL.

The rearrangement joins TRBV20-1 to TRBJ2-1; D may be TRBD2 (7 bases). V dropped 6 bases and J dropped 7 bases, with 16 bases sitting between them. The CDR3 consists of 13 residues. Germline CDR1 and CDR2: DFQATT and SNEGSKA (reference sequence). The CDR3 spells CSARGVRGNEQFF. In nucleotides, the CDR3 is TGCAGTGCCCGGGGGGTGAGGGGGAATGAGCAGTTCTTC.

This clonotype was counted only a few times. This sequence joins TRBV11-2 and TRBJ2-7; TRBD1 might be the D (6 bases). Trimming pared 3 bases from V and 2 bases from J, leaving 11 bases between. The CDR3 covers 14 residues. From germline, CDR1 is SGHAT and CDR2 FQNNGV. CDR3 sequence: CASSFGRGTYEQYF. CDR3 DNA sequence: TGTGCCAGCAGCTTCGGCAGGGGAACCTACGAGCAGTACTTC. The complete variable domain, with remaining parts taken from reference TRBV11-2 and TRBJ2-7, reads EAGVAQSPRYKIIEKRQSVAFWCNPISGHATLYWYQQILGQGPKLLIQFQNNGVVDDSQLPKDRFSAERLKGVDSTLKIQPAKLEDSAVYLCASSFGRGTYEQYFGPGTRLTVT.

This sequence joins TRBV19 and TRBJ1-1; D ambiguous. The CDR3 covers 11 residues. Trimming cost V 8 bases and J 5 bases, with 9 bases left between them. Germline V gives CDR1 LNHDA, CDR2 SQIVND (reference sequence). The CDR3 spells CASLGGTEAFF. DNA of the CDR3: TGTGCCAGTCTGGGAGGGACTGAAGCTTTCTTT.

The genes are TRBV25-1 and TRBJ1-4; possible D gene TRBD1, 5 bases. The length of the CDR3 is 16 residues. Germline CDR1 is MGHDK and CDR2 is SYGVNS. V lost 1 base to trimming and J lost 2 bases, with 11 bases between them. The CDR3 nucleotides read TGTGCCAGCAGTGAATCCCCAGGGTCCACTAATGAAAAACTGTTTTTT. Translated, it gives CASSESPGSTNEKLFF.

This clonotype was observed at least ten times. This chain connects TRBV11-2 to TRBJ2-5; 8 nucleotides line up with TRBD1. Losses at the gene ends were 4 bases for V and 7 bases for J; bases not matched to a gene: 5. The CDR3 length is 13 residues. Germline V lookup: CDR1 SGHAT, CDR2 FQNNGV. CDR3 region: CASSSGGAPTQYF. The CDR3 DNA is TGTGCCAGCAGCTCAGGGGGCGCCCCGACCCAGTACTTC. The full variable domain, with the rest looked up from reference TRBV11-2 and TRBJ2-5, is EAGVAQSPRYKIIEKRQSVAFWCNPISGHATLYWYQQILGQGPKLLIQFQNNGVVDDSQLPKDRFSAERLKGVDSTLKIQPAKLEDSAVYLCASSSGGAPTQYFGPGTRLLVL.

This clonotype showed up many times. The chain is built from TRBV20-1 and TRBJ2-1; TRBD2 matches at 10 bases. The germline V gene encodes CDR1 DFQATT and CDR2 SNEGSKA (reference sequence). The length of the CDR3 is 13 residues. Trimming cost V 6 bases and J 2 bases; bases outside gene matches: 1. CDR3 DNA: TGCAGTGCAACTAGCGGGACCTACAATGAGCAGTTCTTC. Residues: CSATSGTYNEQFF.